This T cell receptor (beta chain) was sequenced during a study of chemoradiotherapy in HPV16-positive cancers. Study findings and constraints: Candidate HPV-specific clones and E7-related TCR motifs grew in tumor during treatment. The functional HPV-specific definition rests on just a couple of HPV16-positive patients.

Sequencing used immunoSEQ multiplex PCR; TCRdb keeps in-frame clones, though not all of them. Of some 12,000 clones detected, around 70% appear once; the ten largest clones hold approximately 15%. The germline V gene has CDR1 MDHEN and CDR2 SYDVKM. The CDR3 consists of 12 residues. The V end was cut by 9 bases, the J end by 3 bases, with 11 bases between. As regards this clone: The antigen is undetermined.

The receptor was isolated from a human donor with HPV-associated anogenital cancer. Sampling took place from a patient who underwent chemoradiotherapy. This rearrangement joins TRBV28 to TRBJ1-1; D gene unclear. CDR3 in DNA: TGTGCCAGTATGAGCAGGCACACTGAAGCTTTCTTT. Amino acid sequence: CASMSRHTEAFF.